A single sample gave rise to the 22 T cell receptor beta chains below, sequenced in a study of vaccination and CD4 T cells after COVID-19. The sample's treatment: approximately nine-day PBMC culture with coronavirus spike peptide pools or control peptides (ViraFEST assay). Their target antigens are unknown. The Oncomine TCR Beta short-read assay was applied to DNA of cultured CD4+ T cells. In TCRdb, the PCR reads were re-called with MiXCR into one record per CDR3 protein. The sample includes roughly 14,000 distinct CDR3 sequences, around 52% of them seen just once. The sample comprised CD4+ T cells from blood, cultured in vitro. Receptor source: a human donor who had recovered from COVID-19.

The chain has TRBV7-2 and TRBJ1-1; TRBD1 matches at 10 bases. Germline-derived CDR1 and CDR2 are SGHTA and FQGNSA. V shed 4 bases and J 7 bases; nucleotides not matched to a gene: 3. The CDR3 contains 13 residues. The CDR3 DNA follows: TGTGCCAGCAGCTACCGGGACAGGGGTGAAGCTTTCTTT. Its translation: CASSYRDRGEAFF.

The rearrangement links TRBV10-3 to TRBJ1-5; D possibly corresponds to TRBD1 (5 bases). V was shortened by 6 bases and J by 0 bases, with 6 bases between the two germline ends. The germline V gene has CDR1 ENHRY and CDR2 SYGVKD. This CDR3 comprises 13 residues. The CDR3 bases are TGTGCCATCAGGACAGATAGCAATCAGCCCCAGCATTTT. Protein: CAIRTDSNQPQHF.

The genes are TRBV20-1 and TRBJ1-2; D remains unclear. The CDR3 has 14 residues. Germline CDR1 is DFQATT and CDR2 is SNEGSKA (reference sequence). V lost 0 bases, J lost 6 bases, and 14 bases lay in between. The CDR3 DNA reads TGCAGTGCTAGAGATCAATCTATGGAGGATGGCTACACCTTC. This gives the protein CSARDQSMEDGYTF.

V and J are TRBV6-1 and TRBJ2-2; D remains unclear. Trimming cost V 0 bases and J 1 base, with 6 bases left between them. This CDR3 has 15 residues. Germline CDR1 is MNHNS and CDR2 is SASEGT. CDR3 DNA: TGTGCCAGCAGTGAAGCGGGTTTGAACACCGGGGAGCTGTTTTTT. This encodes CASSEAGLNTGELFF.

The rearrangement links TRBV20-1 to TRBJ2-3; 11 positions agree with TRBD1. The CDR3 totals 14 residues. V gave up 3 bases and J gave up 4 bases; unmatched junction bases: 3. Germline V lookup: CDR1 DFQATT, CDR2 SNEGSKA (reference sequence). The CDR3 loop is CSARGQGGADTQYF. For the CDR3, the DNA is TGCAGTGCTAGGGGACAGGGGGGCGCAGATACGCAGTATTTT.

This clonotype occurred once. The rearrangement links TRBV30 to TRBJ1-6; D gene uncertain. Germline CDR1 GTSNPN, CDR2 SVGIG (reference sequence). V dropped 3 bases and J dropped 5 bases, with 2 bases sitting between them. CDR3 length: 11 residues. The CDR3 loop reads CAWRDNSPLHF. CDR3 coding DNA: TGTGCCTGGAGGGATAATTCACCCCTCCACTTT.

This chain joins TRBV7-2 and TRBJ2-7, with a weak D call TRBD2 (7 bases). The CDR3 is 15 amino acids. Germline CDR1 reads SGHTA; CDR2 reads FQGNSA. Between the trimmed V and J ends, which lost 6 bases and 2 bases, there was a span of 17 bases. Here the CDR3 DNA reads TGTGCCAGCAGTCCAGAGGGGGGGCAGGCCTACGAGCAGTACTTC. It yields the protein CASSPEGGQAYEQYF. Based on the CDR3 plus reference TRBV7-2 and TRBJ2-7, the full variable domain is GAGVSQSPSNKVTEKGKDVELRCDPISGHTALYWYRQSLGQGLEFLIYFQGNSAPDKSGLPSDRFSAERTGGSVSTLTIQRTQQEDSAVYLCASSPEGGQAYEQYFGPGTRLTVT.

This sequence joins TRBV5-4 and TRBJ2-5; TRBD1 matches 11 bases. The CDR3 extends over 19 amino acids. Looked up from germline, CDR1 is SGHNT and CDR2 is YYREEE (reference sequence). The J segment lost 5 bases and the V segment lost 9 bases, leaving 24 bases of the junction unmatched. CDR3 amino acids: CATNSDRGRGGSKGETQYF. The CDR3 coding sequence is TGTGCCACCAATTCGGACAGGGGGCGTGGCGGGAGCAAGGGGGAGACCCAGTACTTC.

This clonotype was found a few times. This chain connects TRBV12-3 or TRBV12-4 to TRBJ2-7; D is undetermined. The V gene lost 3 bases and the J gene lost 2 bases, with 14 bases spanning the gap. This CDR3 region has 15 residues. The CDR3 protein is CASSFDLRPTYEQYF. CDR3 nucleotide sequence: TGTGCCAGCAGTTTCGACCTACGGCCTACCTACGAGCAGTACTTC.

In its sample, this clonotype was seen once. The junction departs from the called germline gene at one end, perhaps through a read error. The gene calls are TRBV12-3 or TRBV12-4 and TRBJ2-5; TRBD1 might be the D (5 bases). This CDR3 has 16 residues. The CDR3 reads CASSLDQGFLQETQYF. As DNA, the CDR3 is TGTGCCAGCAGTTTAGACCAGGGATTTTTGCAAGAAACCCAGTACTTC.

This sequence joins TRBV6-5 and TRBJ2-5; D may be TRBD1 or TRBD2 (5 bases each). V lost 2 bases and J lost 10, with 11 bases in between. CDR1 is MNHEY, CDR2 SVGAGI, per germline. The CDR3 is 12 residues long. CDR3 loop: CASSYERGGQYF. The CDR3 DNA reads as TGTGCCAGCAGTTACGAGAGGGGTGGCCAGTACTTC.

The chain uses TRBV6-1 and TRBJ2-5, with D perhaps matching TRBD1 (6 bases). V was cut by 7 bases and J by 4 bases, with 19 bases left in between. The CDR3 consists of 15 residues. CDR1 is MNHNS, CDR2 SASEGT, per germline. This CDR3 reads CASTHRVLRGETQYF. CDR3 bases: TGTGCCAGCACCCACAGGGTTCTCAGGGGAGAGACCCAGTACTTC.

The gene calls are TRBV30 and TRBJ2-7; 12 bases match TRBD2. Per germline, CDR1 GTSNPN and CDR2 SVGIG (reference sequence). The CDR3 consists of 15 residues. V was clipped by 1 base and J by 5 bases; unmatched bases: 6. The CDR3 region is CAWSGRLAGVNEQYF. In nucleotides, the CDR3 is TGTGCCTGGAGTGGGAGACTAGCGGGAGTCAACGAGCAGTACTTC.

The chain carries TRBV18 and TRBJ1-6; D is unclear. V dropped 4 bases and J dropped 7 bases, with 5 bases sitting between them. Germline CDR1 KGHSH, CDR2 LQKENI. This CDR3 comprises 12 residues. CDR3 sequence reads: CASSRENSPLHF. Written as DNA, the CDR3 is TGTGCCAGCTCACGGGAGAATTCACCCCTCCACTTT.

The chain recombines TRBV28 with TRBJ1-4; 8 bases align to TRBD1. Losses at the gene ends were 1 base for V and 6 bases for J; bases not matched to a gene: 4. Germline lookup yields CDR1 MDHEN and CDR2 SYDVKM. The length of the CDR3 is 15 residues. The CDR3 is CASSLYGTGDEKLFF. Written as DNA, the CDR3 is TGTGCCAGCAGTTTATACGGGACAGGAGATGAAAAACTGTTTTTT.

The rearrangement uses TRBV7-3 and TRBJ2-3; no clear D. The germline V and J ends were trimmed by 0 bases and 4 bases, with 5 bases remaining between them. This CDR3 is 13 amino acids long. Germline CDR1 reads SGHTA; CDR2 reads FQGTGA. The CDR3 DNA follows: TGTGCCAGCAGCTTAACGTTAGCAGATACGCAGTATTTT. Translating gives CASSLTLADTQYF.

This clonotype came up a few times. The chain joins TRBV2 to TRBJ2-4; maybe TRBD1 (5 bases). The CDR3 has 12 residues. V lost 4 bases, J lost 7 bases, and 8 bases lay in between. Germline V CDR1 and CDR2: SNHLY, FYNNEI. The CDR3 sequence: CASSANRNIQYF. The DNA for the CDR3 is TGTGCCAGCAGTGCGAACAGGAACATTCAGTACTTC.

This clonotype occurred a few times. DNA of the CDR3: TGCAGTGCTAGAGATGTTAGCGGGAGGGTTCACCGGAGGTCCACAGATACGCAGTATTTT. Amino acids: CSARDVSGRVHRRSTDTQYF. J is TRBJ2-3 and V is TRBV20-1; 11 nucleotides agree with TRBD2. CDR1 and CDR2 from the germline V gene are DFQATT and SNEGSKA (reference sequence). CDR3 length: 20 amino acids. V gave up 0 bases and J gave up 2 bases; unmatched junction bases: 16.

The chain couples TRBV12-3 or TRBV12-4 to TRBJ2-5; 8 positions match TRBD2. J lost 5 bases, V lost 2 bases, and 10 bases had no gene match. The CDR3 runs to 16 residues. CDR3 loop: CASSLQAGVGRETQYF. The CDR3 DNA is TGTGCCAGCAGTTTACAAGCGGGAGTTGGGAGGGAGACCCAGTACTTC.

This sequence joins TRBV28 and TRBJ2-3, with D uncertain. The CDR3 length is 14 residues. Germline loops: CDR1 MDHEN, CDR2 SYDVKM. The V gene lost 6 bases and the J gene lost 6 bases, with 16 bases spanning the gap. As DNA, the CDR3 is TGTGCCAGCAGCCGGGTCGCCATTAGGGATACGCAGTATTTT. This sequence encodes CASSRVAIRDTQYF.

The J gene is TRBJ1-1, the V gene TRBV28, with D perhaps matching TRBD1 (6 bases). Deletions cut 1 base from V and 8 bases from J, with 14 bases between. Germline-derived CDR1 and CDR2 are MDHEN and SYDVKM. The CDR3 totals 14 residues. The CDR3 DNA reads TGTGCCAGCAGTTTATCAGGGGAATTACTAGAAGCTTTCTTT. Amino acid sequence: CASSLSGELLEAFF.

This clonotype has a single count. The rearrangement uses TRBV12-3 or TRBV12-4 and TRBJ2-3; 7 bases line up with TRBD2. The CDR3 loop spans 16 amino acids. V lost 4 bases and J lost 2; bases outside the gene matches: 9. The CDR3 bases are TGTGCCAGCAGTTACGGGACTACGCCCGTCACAGATACGCAGTATTTT. It specifies CASSYGTTPVTDTQYF.